This record looks at one T cell receptor beta chain sequence and its context. Its antigen is currently unknown. This specimen comes from a study of chemoradiotherapy in HPV16-positive cancers. Study conclusions and caveats: Non-HPV-specific T cells did not expand in tumors during treatment, whereas candidate HPV-specific clones and E7-related motifs did.

Profiled with immunoSEQ multiplex PCR; TCRdb holds only in-frame clones, not every one. The sample holds 12,000 or so clones; around nine tenths are singletons and the top ten take 2% to 2.5%. Germline V CDR1 and CDR2: KGHSH, LQKENI. Trimming left V 8 bases short and J 6 bases short, with 11 bases between. This CDR3 is 11 amino acids long. Source: blood, taken from a patient who underwent chemoradiotherapy. The clonotype comes from a human donor with HPV-associated anogenital cancer. The chain carries TRBV18 and TRBJ2-7; possibly TRBD2 for D (7 bases). The CDR3 nucleotides read TGTGCCAGCGGGGGGGCTTTCGAGCAGTACTTC. It specifies CASGGAFEQYF.